This T cell receptor (beta chain) is from a study of cytomegalovirus exposure and HLA in healthy donors. Primers for the PCR totalled 60 Vbeta and 13 Jbeta. Profiled with immunoSEQ multiplex PCR; TCRdb holds only in-frame clones, not every one. The data hold 160,000 or so clones, with over 65% observed a single time. Sampled while nominally healthy, donors likely had unrecorded immune exposures. Germline lookup yields CDR1 LNHNV and CDR2 YYDKDF (reference sequence). With 3 bases removed from V and 4 bases from J, the gap between germline ends came to 18 bases. The CDR3 spans 16 residues. Study observations and caveats: Specific recognition of CMV antigens was confirmed in vitro for a few chains (all CMV-associated). Previously analyzed data showed that most TCR beta V segments were productive at a frequency of about 90% or about 30%.

Of note for this clone: Its antigen remains unknown.

V gene TRBV15 combines with J gene TRBJ1-2; a weak D match, TRBD1 (5 bases). Material for sequencing was PBMCs. The receptor's source is a woman between 35 and 50 years old in good health and CMV-seronegative. CDR3 coding DNA: TGTGCCACCAGCAGGACCCGGGACTCTAGCACCTATGGCTACACCTTC. Amino acid sequence: CATSRTRDSSTYGYTF.